This T cell receptor (beta chain) came from a study of shared clonotypes between healthy human individuals. CD45RA-negative memory and CD45RA+ naive subsets were split from the CD4+ cells. This CDR3 region has 16 residues. Germline V gene sequence: CDR1 SGHVS, CDR2 FQNEAQ. The germline V and J ends were trimmed by 5 bases and 4 bases, with 19 bases remaining between them. Method: immunoSEQ multiplex PCR; TCRdb's copy keeps in-frame clones and lacks some. This repertoire shows more than 2,000,000 clones, roughly nine tenths found once; its top ten account for 0.14%. The rearrangement uses TRBV7-8 and TRBJ2-3, with D possibly TRBD2 on 6 matching bases. This receptor was obtained from a man in his late teens or twenties in good health. The material sequenced was naive CD4+ T cells sorted from blood. Sample subset: CD45RA+ positively selected. CDR3 sequence reads: CASSPDYFVESDTQYF. For the CDR3, the DNA is TGTGCCAGCAGCCCGGACTATTTTGTTGAATCAGATACGCAGTATTTT. The whole variable domain, filled in from reference TRBV7-8 and TRBJ2-3, reads GAGVSQSPRYKVAKRGQDVALRCDPISGHVSLFWYQQALGQGPEFLTYFQNEAQLDKSGLPSDRFFAERPEGSVSTLKIQRTQQEDSAVYLCASSPDYFVESDTQYFGPGTRLTVL.